Presented here are 2 T cell receptor beta chains from one specimen sequenced in a study of OX40 agonist ivuxolimab in advanced cancers. Only in-frame clones appear in the TCRdb table, and some are missing; sequencing was by immunoSEQ multiplex PCR. This table holds tens of thousands of clones, roughly 90% found once. Source: CD4+ or CD8+ T cells sorted from blood, taken in a trial of the OX40 agonist ivuxolimab. Receptor source: an adult with an advanced solid tumor such as melanoma, head and neck, liver or kidney cancer.

The V and J genes are TRBV11-3 and TRBJ2-5; a possible D gene is TRBD2 (5 bases). V lost 5 bases, J lost 5 bases, and 18 bases lay in between. The CDR3 loop spans 15 amino acids. CDR1 and CDR2 (germline): SGHNT, YENEEA. This CDR3 reads CASSALGGGGETQYF. As DNA, the CDR3 is TGTGCCAGCAGCGCCCTTGGCGGAGGTGGGGAGACCCAGTACTTC.

The chain joins TRBV13 to TRBJ1-6; 9 positions agree with TRBD1. Germline V gene lookup returns CDR1 PRHDT and CDR2 FYEKMQ (reference sequence). V lost 0 bases and J lost 10; bases outside the gene matches: 4. The CDR3 is made up of 15 amino acids. Here the CDR3 reads CASSLGTGGGSPLHF. The CDR3 coding sequence is TGTGCCAGCAGCTTAGGTACAGGGGGCGGGTCACCCCTCCACTTT.